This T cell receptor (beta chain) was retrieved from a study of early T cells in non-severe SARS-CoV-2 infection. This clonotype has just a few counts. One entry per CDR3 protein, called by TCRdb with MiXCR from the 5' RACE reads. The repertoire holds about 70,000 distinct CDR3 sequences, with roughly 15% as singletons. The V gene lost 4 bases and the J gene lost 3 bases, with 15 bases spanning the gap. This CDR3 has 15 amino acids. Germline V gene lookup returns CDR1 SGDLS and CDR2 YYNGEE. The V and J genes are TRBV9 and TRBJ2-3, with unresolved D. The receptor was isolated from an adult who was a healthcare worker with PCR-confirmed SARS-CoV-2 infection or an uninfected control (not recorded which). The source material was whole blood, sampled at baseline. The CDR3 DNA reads TGTGCCAGCAGCCTAACCCCTCGGACGACAGATACGCAGTATTTT. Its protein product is CASSLTPRTTDTQYF.